These T cell receptor beta chains were read from a single sample in a study of blood T cells in healthy people across ages. MiXCR was run by TCRdb on the 5' RACE reads, yielding one entry per CDR3 protein. This table holds 700,000 to 900,000 distinct CDR3 sequences, 25% to 30% found once. This sample also belongs to another study, concerning T cells of mothers and their children.

Source material: blood. These receptors all come from a boy aged 5-17 years in good health. Both conserved end residues are part of each CDR3. Fields, in order: V gene, clone size, J gene, D gene, CDR3 DNA, CDR3 protein. D genes are given only for firm matches. A row's size may be missing; if present it is once, few, many or a size class.

TRBV7-9	few	TRBJ1-1	-	TGTGCCAGCAGCTTGATTGGATCCGGGGCCGGCACTGAAGCTTTCTTT	CASSLIGSGAGTEAFF
TRBV12-3/TRBV12-4	-	TRBJ1-2	-	TGTGCCAGCAGTTTGGATTTCAGGGGCTATGGCTACACCTTC	CASSLDFRGYGYTF
TRBV30	many	TRBJ2-5	-	TGTGCCTCGAGCCCCCAGAGGGAGACCCAGTACTTC	CASSPQRETQYF
TRBV5-1	-	TRBJ2-1	TRBD1	TGCGCCAGCAGACAGGGGATATCCAATGAGCAGTTCTTC	CASRQGISNEQFF
TRBV12-3/TRBV12-4	few	TRBJ2-5	TRBD1	TGTGCCAGCAGTTTCCCGGGACAGGGGCAGGAGACCCAGTACTTC	CASSFPGQGQETQYF
TRBV4-1	few	TRBJ1-2	-	TGCGCCAGCAGCCAAGTTGACTATGGCTACACCTTC	CASSQVDYGYTF
TRBV5-1	-	TRBJ2-5	-	TGCGCCAGCAGCTTGGCGGCGGGAAAACAAGAGACCCAGTACTTC	CASSLAAGKQETQYF
TRBV24-1	many	TRBJ2-1	-	TGTGCCACCAGAGAAGACGATCGCAGTGAGCAGTTCTTC	CATREDDRSEQFF
TRBV11-2	few	TRBJ2-5	-	TGTGCCGGCGGGCTCTCCCGGGAAGAGACCCAGTACTTC	CAGGLSREETQYF
TRBV7-6	-	TRBJ2-1	TRBD2	TGTGCCAGCAGCTTTGCGGGGGACAATGAGCAGTTCTTC	CASSFAGDNEQFF
TRBV20-1	many	TRBJ2-5	-	TGCAGTGCTAGAGGGATCGGGCGGGGTCAAGAGACCCAGTACTTC	CSARGIGRGQETQYF
TRBV28	few	TRBJ2-5	-	TGTGCCAGCAGTTTATGGGGGTCAGGGCAGGGGCAAGAGACCCAGTACTTC	CASSLWGSGQGQETQYF
TRBV12-5	few	TRBJ1-2	-	TGTGCTAGTGGTTTGGTACGGTGGGGGCCCAGTTCCTTTAACTATGGCTACACCTTC	CASGLVRWGPSSFNYGYTF
TRBV7-8	once	TRBJ2-3	-	TGTGCCAGCAGCTTAGGAACTGCCTCTAGCACAGATACGCAGTATTTT	CASSLGTASSTDTQYF
TRBV12-3/TRBV12-4	few	TRBJ1-1	-	TGTGCCAGCAGTTTCACTGACGGGAACACTGAAGCTTTCTTT	CASSFTDGNTEAFF
TRBV5-1	-	TRBJ2-4	-	TGCGCCAGCAGCTTGGGCCCGGACTCCTTGGGGAACATTCAGTACTTC	CASSLGPDSLGNIQYF
TRBV20-1	-	TRBJ1-1	-	TGCAGTGCGGAGACCCGGGCGGGGCGAGAAGCTTTCTTT	CSAETRAGREAFF
TRBV11-2	few	TRBJ1-1	-	TGTGCCAGCAGCCATGGGACAAGCGAAGCTTTCTTT	CASSHGTSEAFF
TRBV29-1	-	TRBJ2-4	-	TGCAGCGTTGGCGGGGTAGCTGTTAACATTCAGTACTTC	CSVGGVAVNIQYF
TRBV2	few	TRBJ2-7	-	TGTGCCAGCAGCCGTCCCTCCTACGAGCAGTACTTC	CASSRPSYEQYF
TRBV2	few	TRBJ2-5	-	TGTGCAGGCGAGGGGCCCCAAGAGACCCAGTACTTC	CAGEGPQETQYF
TRBV18	-	TRBJ2-5	TRBD1	TGTGCCAGCTCACCACCTGTTGGGACAGGGAGGGAGACCCAGTACTTC	CASSPPVGTGRETQYF
TRBV9	few	TRBJ2-5	-	TGTGCCAGCAGCACCGTCGGGCAGGGGCTATTAGAGACCCAGTACTTC	CASSTVGQGLLETQYF
TRBV3-1	-	TRBJ2-3	TRBD2	TGTGCCAGCAGGAGACTGGCGGGGGGCGGAGATACGCAGTATTTT	CASRRLAGGGDTQYF
TRBV4-2	few	TRBJ2-5	-	TGTGCCAGCAGCCAAGATCGTCCGAGTGGGGAGACCCAGTACTTC	CASSQDRPSGETQYF
TRBV20-1	many	TRBJ2-5	-	TGCAGTGCCCGCAGTGGGGGCACCCAAGAGACCCAGTACTTC	CSARSGGTQETQYF
TRBV11-1	-	TRBJ2-2	TRBD2	TGTGCCAGCAGCCTGGGACTAGCGGAAGCCGGGGAGCTGTTTTTT	CASSLGLAEAGELFF
TRBV27	few	TRBJ1-4	-	TGTGCCAGCAGTTCCCACCGGGCCTCCTTTAATGAAAAACTGTTTTTT	CASSSHRASFNEKLFF
TRBV29-1	few	TRBJ1-2	-	TGCAGCGTTGAGGGAAGCGGCTACACCTTC	CSVEGSGYTF
TRBV7-6	few	TRBJ2-4	-	TGTGCCAGCAGCGAATATCGAACAGGGAGCCTGGCCAAAAACATTCAGTACTTC	CASSEYRTGSLAKNIQYF
TRBV27	few	TRBJ2-4	-	TGTGCCAGCAGTGGAAACAGCAACATTCAGTACTTC	CASSGNSNIQYF
TRBV13	few	TRBJ1-1	-	TGTGCCAGCAGTCCCTCTACGGGGGGGTCCTTGAACACTGAAGCTTTCTTT	CASSPSTGGSLNTEAFF
TRBV20-1	-	TRBJ2-5	TRBD1	TGCAGTGGGAGACGATTTGTATGGACAGGGACGACTGGGGAGACCCAGTACTTC	CSGRRFVWTGTTGETQYF
TRBV3-1	many	TRBJ1-4	-	TGTGCCAGCAGCCAAGAGGGGGTAGCGGGAGAAAAACTGTTTTTT	CASSQEGVAGEKLFF
TRBV5-1	-	TRBJ2-5	-	TGCGCCAGCAGCTTAAGGGGAACAGGGGAGACCCAGTACTTC	CASSLRGTGETQYF